This entry describes one T cell receptor beta chain. This entry is derived from a study of blood T cell repertoires in COVID-19. Study-level background: Sources were T cells, B-cell-depleted T cells, or PBMCs; the material itself was cDNA or gDNA.

Here immunoSEQ multiplex PCR was the method, and the copy in TCRdb shows in-frame clones only, minus some. The repertoire holds 110,000 to 150,000 clones, with 80% to 90% as singletons. The length of the CDR3 is 19 residues. CDR1 is SGDLS and CDR2 is YYNGEE in the germline V gene. The trim removed 4 bases at V and 5 bases at J, leaving 21 bases unmatched. V is TRBV9 and J is TRBJ2-3; TRBD2 agrees at 8 bases. The sample was peripheral blood. This receptor was taken from a woman between 40 and 55 years old with acute or convalescent COVID-19. The CDR3 sequence is CASSSPRSGGGPSEDTQYF. DNA for the CDR3: TGTGCCAGCAGCTCCCCTAGGTCGGGCGGGGGGCCATCCGAAGATACGCAGTATTTT.